This T cell receptor (beta chain) is drawn from a study of T-cell reconstitution after alpha-beta-depleted transplantation in children. Study-wide results and caveats: The authors attributed T-cell counts and diversity one year after transplant mostly to newly produced T cells.

V lost 3 bases to trimming and J lost 4 bases, with 11 bases between them. Germline-derived CDR1 and CDR2 are SGHRS and YFSETQ. The CDR3 is made up of 15 amino acids. Unique molecular identifiers were built into the TCRbeta library. TCRdb reanalysed the PCR reads using MiXCR and keeps one entry per CDR3 protein. The data show over 200,000 distinct CDR3 sequences, with under 20% seen just once and roughly two fifths held by the top ten. This clonotype showed up just a few times. Its specificity is not known. Sequenced material: PBMCs, mostly from graft donor cells, taken 360 days after TCRalphabeta/CD19-depleted stem cell transplant. The TCR was taken from a male patient aged 2-9 years who had a stem cell transplant for acute lymphoblastic leukemia, so the T cells may come from the graft donor. The J gene is TRBJ1-6, the V gene TRBV5-1, with no clear D. CDR3 sequence (DNA): TGCGCCAGCAGCTCCGGTGTGGAATATAATTCACCCCTCCACTTT. This sequence encodes CASSSGVEYNSPLHF.